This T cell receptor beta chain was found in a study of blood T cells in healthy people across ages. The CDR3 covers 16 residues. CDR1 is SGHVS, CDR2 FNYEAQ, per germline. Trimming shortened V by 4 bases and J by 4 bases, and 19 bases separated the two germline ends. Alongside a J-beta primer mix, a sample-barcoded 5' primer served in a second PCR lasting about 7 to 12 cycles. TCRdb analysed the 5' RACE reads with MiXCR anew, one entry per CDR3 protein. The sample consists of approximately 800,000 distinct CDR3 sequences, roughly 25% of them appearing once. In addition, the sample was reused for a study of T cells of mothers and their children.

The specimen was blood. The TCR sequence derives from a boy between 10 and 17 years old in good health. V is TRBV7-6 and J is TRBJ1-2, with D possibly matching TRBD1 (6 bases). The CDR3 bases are TGTGCCAGCAGCTCCCGCGGGGGCAGGGCGTTCTATGGCTACACCTTC. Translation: CASSSRGGRAFYGYTF.